Below, 14 T cell receptor beta chains from the same sample are listed, as sequenced in a study of identical twins. TCRdb re-analysed the 5' RACE reads in MiXCR, keeping a single row per CDR3 protein. The sample shows 400,000 to 550,000 distinct CDR3 sequences, roughly a fifth of them seen only once. This same sample was also part of a study on T cells expressing NK-cell markers.

Sequenced sample: CD4+ T cells sorted from blood. All receptors come from a woman between 18 and 30 years old in good health.

This clonotype was picked up a small number of times. This chain joins TRBV12-3 or TRBV12-4 and TRBJ1-2; possible D gene TRBD1, 6 bases. The CDR3 loop spans 14 amino acids. The V end lost 5 bases, the J end lost 4 bases, and 14 bases lay between the germline ends. This chain's CDR3 is CASSLDSGAYGYTF. The CDR3 DNA is TGTGCCAGCAGTCTGGACAGCGGGGCCTATGGCTACACCTTC.

The chain recombines TRBV19 with TRBJ1-2; D call uncertain. V lost 4 bases and J lost 4, with 19 bases in between. The CDR3 extends over 16 amino acids. Germline V gene sequence: CDR1 LNHDA, CDR2 SQIVND (reference sequence). Here the CDR3 reads CASSTPEPPFGYGYTF. CDR3 sequence (DNA): TGTGCCAGTAGTACACCCGAGCCTCCTTTTGGCTATGGCTACACCTTC.

This chain links TRBV7-2 with TRBJ2-1; TRBD2 matches at 12 bases. J lost 9 bases, V lost 8 bases, and 11 bases had no gene match. The CDR3 contains 15 residues. The germline gives CDR1 SGHTA, CDR2 FQGNSA. The CDR3 DNA reads as TGTGCCAGCGAGGCGGGACTAGCGGGTCACGGTGAGCAGTTCTTC. Protein sequence: CASEAGLAGHGEQFF.

The rearrangement uses TRBV20-1 and TRBJ2-3; D gene uncertain. Germline CDR1 and CDR2: DFQATT and SNEGSKA (reference sequence). V was pared by 4 bases and J by 1 base, with 6 bases between. The CDR3 is made up of 12 amino acids. The CDR3 sequence is CSAIQGTDTQYF. The CDR3 DNA sequence: TGCAGTGCTATCCAGGGCACAGATACGCAGTATTTT.

The chain recombines TRBV5-1 with TRBJ2-5, with TRBD1 matching 11 bases. CDR3 length: 15 amino acids. Germline-derived CDR1 and CDR2 are SGHRS and YFSETQ. J was trimmed by 6 bases and V by 0 bases; bases with no gene match: 4. This chain's CDR3 is CASSLEGTGGKTQYF. DNA of the CDR3: TGCGCCAGCAGCTTGGAGGGGACAGGGGGAAAGACCCAGTACTTC.

The chain is built from TRBV20-1 and TRBJ2-5; no clear D. This CDR3 has 13 amino acids. V was cut by 3 bases and J by 5 bases, with 13 bases left in between. From germline, CDR1 is DFQATT and CDR2 SNEGSKA (reference sequence). Here the CDR3 reads CSASQTRGETQYF. The CDR3 DNA follows: TGCAGTGCTAGCCAGACCCGTGGGGAGACCCAGTACTTC.

Here the CDR3 reads CASSLNSRLAGSYEQYF. The CDR3 nucleotides read TGTGCCAGCAGCTTAAACAGCAGACTAGCGGGCTCCTACGAGCAGTACTTC. This rearrangement joins TRBV7-2 to TRBJ2-7; TRBD2 matches at 10 bases. The CDR3 covers 17 residues. J lost 0 bases, V lost 2 bases, and 7 bases had no gene match. The germline gives CDR1 SGHTA, CDR2 FQGNSA.

In this sample, this clonotype turned up a few times. This chain connects TRBV6-5 to TRBJ1-1; TRBD1 agrees at 7 bases. J gave up 1 base and V 0 bases, and 8 bases lay outside the gene matches. This CDR3 has 17 amino acids. From germline, CDR1 is MNHEY and CDR2 SVGAGI. In nucleotides, the CDR3 is TGTGCCAGCAGTTACTCCTTGAACAGGGGCAAGAACACTGAAGCTTTCTTT. Encoded protein: CASSYSLNRGKNTEAFF.

This chain connects TRBV7-8 to TRBJ1-1; D call uncertain. The germline gives CDR1 SGHVS, CDR2 FQNEAQ. The CDR3 has 17 residues. Trimming shortened V by 5 bases and J by 1 base, and 20 bases separated the two germline ends. The CDR3 spells CASSALVPLVPNTEAFF. CDR3 nucleotide sequence: TGTGCCAGCAGCGCCCTCGTCCCGTTGGTACCGAACACTGAAGCTTTCTTT.

This clonotype was observed a few times. J is TRBJ2-7 and V is TRBV9; D not resolved. The CDR3 loop spans 14 amino acids. V lost 2 bases to trimming and J lost 3 bases, with 12 bases between them. Germline V lookup: CDR1 SGDLS, CDR2 YYNGEE. The CDR3 protein is CASSVGPYNYEQYF. For the CDR3, the DNA is TGTGCCAGCAGCGTTGGGCCATACAACTACGAGCAGTACTTC. Based on the CDR3 plus reference TRBV9 and TRBJ2-7, the full variable domain is DSGVTQTPKHLITATGQRVTLRCSPRSGDLSVYWYQQSLDQGLQFLIQYYNGEERAKGNILERFSAQQFPDLHSELNLSSLELGDSALYFCASSVGPYNYEQYFGPGTRLTVT.

The rearrangement uses TRBV12-3 or TRBV12-4 and TRBJ1-2; D not certain. The length of the CDR3 is 13 residues. V was trimmed by 3 bases and J by 8 bases, leaving 13 bases between them. Written as DNA, the CDR3 is TGTGCCAGCAGTTTTAGGGAAGTGGGCGGCTACACCTTC. Its translation is CASSFREVGGYTF.

The rearrangement links TRBV10-3 to TRBJ1-2; 8 bases align to TRBD1. This CDR3 has 13 residues. The V and J ends lost 7 bases and 7 bases, in that order; junction bases with no gene match: 8. From germline, CDR1 is ENHRY and CDR2 SYGVKD. The CDR3 bases are TGTGCCATCACCTTTGACAGGGGACGTGGCTACACCTTC. As protein: CAITFDRGRGYTF.

This chain links TRBV20-1 with TRBJ1-5; D may be TRBD1 (6 bases). CDR1 DFQATT and CDR2 SNEGSKA come from the germline V gene (reference sequence). The V gene lost 4 bases and the J gene lost 9 bases, with 22 bases spanning the gap. The CDR3 loop spans 15 amino acids. CDR3 region: CSATERGGPMGPQHF. The CDR3 DNA is TGCAGTGCTACGGAGAGGGGGGGGCCCATGGGGCCCCAGCATTTT.

This clonotype was seen ten or more times. The junction shows a germline mismatch at one end, possibly a read error. The rearrangement uses TRBV9 and TRBJ2-1; D not resolved. Germline V gene lookup returns CDR1 SGDLS and CDR2 YYNGEE. The CDR3 sequence is 13 residues long. CDR3 nucleotide sequence: TGTGCCAGCAGCGTACACTCCTTCAATGAGCAGTTCTTC. Amino acid sequence: CASSVHSFNEQFF.